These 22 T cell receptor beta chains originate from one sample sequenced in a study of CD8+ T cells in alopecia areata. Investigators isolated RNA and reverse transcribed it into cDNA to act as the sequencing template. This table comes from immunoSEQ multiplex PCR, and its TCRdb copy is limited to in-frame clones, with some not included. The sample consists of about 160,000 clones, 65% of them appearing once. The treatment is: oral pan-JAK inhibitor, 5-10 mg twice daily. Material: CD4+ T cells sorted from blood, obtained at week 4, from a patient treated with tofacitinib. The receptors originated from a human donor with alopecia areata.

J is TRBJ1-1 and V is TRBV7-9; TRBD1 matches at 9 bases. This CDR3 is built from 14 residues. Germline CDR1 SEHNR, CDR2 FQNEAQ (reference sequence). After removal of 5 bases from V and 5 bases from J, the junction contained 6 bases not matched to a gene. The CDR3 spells CASSPQGAKTEAFF. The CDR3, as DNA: TGTGCCAGCAGCCCACAGGGGGCTAAGACTGAAGCTTTCTTT.

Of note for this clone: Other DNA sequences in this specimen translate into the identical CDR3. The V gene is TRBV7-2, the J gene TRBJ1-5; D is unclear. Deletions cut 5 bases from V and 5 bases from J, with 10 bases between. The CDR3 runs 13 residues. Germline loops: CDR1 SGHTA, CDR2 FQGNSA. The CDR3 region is CASSTGGYQPQHF. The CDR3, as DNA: TGTGCCAGCAGCACTGGAGGCTATCAGCCCCAGCATTTT.

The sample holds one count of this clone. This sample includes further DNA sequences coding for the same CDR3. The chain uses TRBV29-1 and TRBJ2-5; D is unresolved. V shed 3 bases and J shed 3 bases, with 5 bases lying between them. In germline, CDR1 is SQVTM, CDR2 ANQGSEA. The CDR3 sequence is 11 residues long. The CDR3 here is CSVEDEETQYF. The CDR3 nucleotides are TGCAGCGTTGAGGACGAAGAGACCCAGTACTTC.

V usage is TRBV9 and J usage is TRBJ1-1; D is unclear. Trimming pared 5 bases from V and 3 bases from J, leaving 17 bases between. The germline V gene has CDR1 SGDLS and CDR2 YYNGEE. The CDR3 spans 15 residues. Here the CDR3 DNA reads TGTGCCAGCAGTCGGGGAGGAGTCGTGGACACTGAAGCTTTCTTT. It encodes CASSRGGVVDTEAFF.

The CDR3 bases are TGTGCCTGGAGTATAGTGGGGGGACAGCTTACGCAGTATTTT. It is translated as CAWSIVGGQLTQYF. V gene TRBV30 combines with J gene TRBJ2-3; D is perhaps TRBD1 (7 bases). This CDR3 has 14 amino acids. Deletions cut 2 bases from V and 8 bases from J, with 17 bases between. Germline values: CDR1 GTSNPN, CDR2 SVGIG (reference sequence).

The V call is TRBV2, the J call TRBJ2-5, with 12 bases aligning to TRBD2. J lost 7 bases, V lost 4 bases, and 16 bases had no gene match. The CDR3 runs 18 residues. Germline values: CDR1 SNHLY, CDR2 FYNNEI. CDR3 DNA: TGTGCCAGCAGTGTGCGGCTAGCGGGGGGGCCGGGCTTGACGACCCAGTACTTC. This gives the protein CASSVRLAGGPGLTTQYF.

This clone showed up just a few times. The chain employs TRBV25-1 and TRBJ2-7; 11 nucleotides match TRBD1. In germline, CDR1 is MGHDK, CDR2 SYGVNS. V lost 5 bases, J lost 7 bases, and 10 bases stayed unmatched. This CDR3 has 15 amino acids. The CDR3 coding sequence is TGTGCCAGCAGTATCTGGGACAGGGGGGTATGGGAGCAGTACTTC. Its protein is CASSIWDRGVWEQYF.

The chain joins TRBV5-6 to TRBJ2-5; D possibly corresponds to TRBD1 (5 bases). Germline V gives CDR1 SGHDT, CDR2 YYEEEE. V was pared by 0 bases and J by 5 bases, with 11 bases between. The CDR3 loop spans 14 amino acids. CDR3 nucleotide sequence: TGTGCCAGCAGCTTGGGTAGTAGGGGCGAGACCCAGTACTTC. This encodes CASSLGSRGETQYF.

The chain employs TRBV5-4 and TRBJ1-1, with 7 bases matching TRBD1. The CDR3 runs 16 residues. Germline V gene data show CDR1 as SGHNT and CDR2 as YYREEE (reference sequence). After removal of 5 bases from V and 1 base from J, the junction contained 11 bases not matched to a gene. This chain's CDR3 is CASRKNPGQSNTEAFF. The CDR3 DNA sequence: TGTGCCAGCAGAAAAAATCCGGGACAGTCGAACACTGAAGCTTTCTTT.

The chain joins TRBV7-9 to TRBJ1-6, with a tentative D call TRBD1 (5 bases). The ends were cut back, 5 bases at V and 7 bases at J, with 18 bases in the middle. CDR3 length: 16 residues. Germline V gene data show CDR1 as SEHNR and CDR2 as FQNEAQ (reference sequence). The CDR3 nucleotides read TGTGCCAGCAGCCTCGGCGGGACGGCCCTAAATTCACCCCTCCACTTT. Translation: CASSLGGTALNSPLHF.

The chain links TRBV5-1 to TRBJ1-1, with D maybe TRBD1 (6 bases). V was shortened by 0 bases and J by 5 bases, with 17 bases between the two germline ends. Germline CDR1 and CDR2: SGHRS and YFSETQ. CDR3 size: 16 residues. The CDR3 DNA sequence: TGCGCCAGCAGCTTGGGGTCGGAGGGGGTGAGGACTGAAGCTTTCTTT. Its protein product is CASSLGSEGVRTEAFF. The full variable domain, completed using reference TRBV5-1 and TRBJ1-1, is KAGVTQTPRYLIKTRGQQVTLSCSPISGHRSVSWYQQTPGQGLQFLFEYFSETQRNKGNFPGRFSGRQFSNSRSEMNVSTLELGDSALYLCASSLGSEGVRTEAFFGQGTRLTVV.

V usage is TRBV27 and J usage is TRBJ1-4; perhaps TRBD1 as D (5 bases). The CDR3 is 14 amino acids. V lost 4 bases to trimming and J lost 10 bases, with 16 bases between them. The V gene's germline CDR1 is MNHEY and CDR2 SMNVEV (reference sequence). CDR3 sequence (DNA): TGTGCCAGCAGTTGGCAGGGAGGAGACGGAAAACTGTTTTTT. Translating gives CASSWQGGDGKLFF.

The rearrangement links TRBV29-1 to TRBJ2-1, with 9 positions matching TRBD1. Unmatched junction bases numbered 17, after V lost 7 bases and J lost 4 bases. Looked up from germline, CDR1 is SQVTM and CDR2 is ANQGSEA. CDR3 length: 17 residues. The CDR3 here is CSAKGTGWNRWYNEQFF. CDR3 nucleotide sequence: TGCAGCGCTAAGGGGACAGGGTGGAATAGATGGTACAATGAGCAGTTCTTC.

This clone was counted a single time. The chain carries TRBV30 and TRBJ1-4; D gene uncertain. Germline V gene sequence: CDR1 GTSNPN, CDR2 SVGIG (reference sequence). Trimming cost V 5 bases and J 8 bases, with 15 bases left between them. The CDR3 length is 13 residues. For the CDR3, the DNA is TGTGCCTGGTCCACCCTCCGTAGGGAAAAACTGTTTTTT. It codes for CAWSTLRREKLFF.

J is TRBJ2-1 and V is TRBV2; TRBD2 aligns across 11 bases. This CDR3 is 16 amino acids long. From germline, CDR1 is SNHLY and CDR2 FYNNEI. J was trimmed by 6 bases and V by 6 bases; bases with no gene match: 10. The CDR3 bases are TGTGCCAGCAGGAACTTAGCGGGGGGGTCTTTCAATGAGCAGTTCTTC. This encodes CASRNLAGGSFNEQFF.

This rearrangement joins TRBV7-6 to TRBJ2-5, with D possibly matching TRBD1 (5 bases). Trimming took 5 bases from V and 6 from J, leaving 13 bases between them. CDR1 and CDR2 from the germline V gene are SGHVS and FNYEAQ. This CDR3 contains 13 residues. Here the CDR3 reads CASSQDTGQTQYF. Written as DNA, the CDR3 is TGTGCCAGCAGCCAGGACACCGGGCAGACCCAGTACTTC.

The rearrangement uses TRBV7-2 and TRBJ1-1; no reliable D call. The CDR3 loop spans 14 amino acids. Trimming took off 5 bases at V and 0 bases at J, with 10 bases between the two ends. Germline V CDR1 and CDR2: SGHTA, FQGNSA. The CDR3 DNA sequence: TGTGCCAGCAGCGTGGACGTCATGAACACTGAAGCTTTCTTT. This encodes CASSVDVMNTEAFF.

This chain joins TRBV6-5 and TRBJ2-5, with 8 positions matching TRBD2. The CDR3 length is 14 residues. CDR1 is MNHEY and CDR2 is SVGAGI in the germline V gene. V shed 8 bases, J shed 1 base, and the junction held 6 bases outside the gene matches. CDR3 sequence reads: CASSRAGGQETQYF. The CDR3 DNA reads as TGTGCCAGCTCTAGGGCGGGGGGCCAAGAGACCCAGTACTTC.

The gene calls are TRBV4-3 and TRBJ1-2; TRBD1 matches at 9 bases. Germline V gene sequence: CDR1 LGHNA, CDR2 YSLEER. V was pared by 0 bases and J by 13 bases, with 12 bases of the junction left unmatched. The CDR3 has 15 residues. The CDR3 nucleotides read TGCGCCAGCAGCCAAGATGTCCCGGGACAGGGTCACAGCACCTTC. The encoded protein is CASSQDVPGQGHSTF.

The CDR3 sequence is CASSFGHGNVLTF. The CDR3 bases are TGTGCCAGCAGCTTCGGGCACGGCAACGTCCTGACTTTC. The chain links TRBV7-9 to TRBJ2-6; D gene unclear. The CDR3 consists of 13 residues. Germline V CDR1 and CDR2: SEHNR, FQNEAQ (reference sequence). Trimming took off 3 bases at V and 9 bases at J, with 9 bases between the two ends.

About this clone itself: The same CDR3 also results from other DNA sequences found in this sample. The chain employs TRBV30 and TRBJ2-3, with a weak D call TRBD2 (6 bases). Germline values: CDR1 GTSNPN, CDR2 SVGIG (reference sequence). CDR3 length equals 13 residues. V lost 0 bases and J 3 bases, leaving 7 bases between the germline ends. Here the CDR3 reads CAWSVGGTDTQYF. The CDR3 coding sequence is TGTGCCTGGAGTGTGGGGGGTACAGATACGCAGTATTTT.

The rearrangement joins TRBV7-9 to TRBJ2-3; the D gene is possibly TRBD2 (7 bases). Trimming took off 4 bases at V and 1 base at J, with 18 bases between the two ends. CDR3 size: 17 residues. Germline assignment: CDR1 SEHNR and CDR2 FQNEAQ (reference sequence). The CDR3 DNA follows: TGTGCCAGCAGCTCCCTTTTGGGGGGGCCCCGCACAGATACGCAGTATTTT. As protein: CASSSLLGGPRTDTQYF. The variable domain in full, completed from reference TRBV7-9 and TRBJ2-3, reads DTGVSQNPRHKITKRGQNVTFRCDPISEHNRLYWYRQTLGQGPEFLTYFQNEAQLEKSRLLSDRFSAERPKGSFSTLEIQRTEQGDSAMYLCASSSLLGGPRTDTQYFGPGTRLTVL.